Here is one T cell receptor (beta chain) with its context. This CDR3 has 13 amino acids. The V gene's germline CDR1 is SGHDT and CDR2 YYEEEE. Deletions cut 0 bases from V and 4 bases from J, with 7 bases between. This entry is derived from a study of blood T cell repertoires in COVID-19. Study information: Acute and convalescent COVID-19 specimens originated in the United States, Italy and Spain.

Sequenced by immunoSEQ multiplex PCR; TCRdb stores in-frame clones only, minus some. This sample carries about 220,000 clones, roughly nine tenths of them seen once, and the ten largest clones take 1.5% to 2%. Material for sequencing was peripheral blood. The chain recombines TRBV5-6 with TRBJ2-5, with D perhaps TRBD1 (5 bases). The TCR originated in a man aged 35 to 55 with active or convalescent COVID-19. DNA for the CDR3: TGTGCCAGCAGCTTGGGTACAGGAGAGACCCAGTACTTC. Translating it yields CASSLGTGETQYF.